These 20 T cell receptor beta chains came from one sample sequenced in a study of regulatory T cells in long-lasting Graves disease. Time point in this sample: newly diagnosed GD, antithyroid drugs for less than 3 months. From RNA extracted from PBMCs, the TCR library was made. To make TCR beta libraries, researchers used iRepertoire HTBI primers and Arm-PCR of CDR3 regions. In TCRdb, the multiplex PCR reads were re-called with MiXCR into one record per CDR3 protein. Of a few hundred thousand distinct CDR3 sequences detected, about 17% appear once; the ten largest clones hold over 20%. These same records also appear under a second study, on T cells in Graves' hyperthyroidism and ophthalmopathy.

The input for sequencing was peripheral blood mononuclear cells (PBMCs), taken at new diagnosis, from a patient treated with antithyroid drugs. These receptors were obtained from a woman aged 18-35 years with Graves disease.

This clonotype was seen a few times. J is TRBJ2-5 and V is TRBV5-1, with 8 bases matching TRBD1. Per germline, CDR1 SGHRS and CDR2 YFSETQ. V shed 0 bases, J shed 5 bases, and the junction held 6 bases outside the gene matches. The CDR3 spans 15 residues. The CDR3 reads CASSLGSGGRETQYF. CDR3 coding DNA: TGCGCCAGCAGCTTGGGTTCAGGGGGCCGTGAGACCCAGTACTTC. The full variable domain, rest sourced from reference TRBV5-1 and TRBJ2-5, is KAGVTQTPRYLIKTRGQQVTLSCSPISGHRSVSWYQQTPGQGLQFLFEYFSETQRNKGNFPGRFSGRQFSNSRSEMNVSTLELGDSALYLCASSLGSGGRETQYFGPGTRLLVL.

This clonotype was detected many times. V gene TRBV28 combines with J gene TRBJ1-5; D gene uncertain. V dropped 2 bases and J dropped 2 bases, with 16 bases sitting between them. The CDR3 runs 17 residues. Germline V CDR1 and CDR2: MDHEN, SYDVKM. CDR3 nucleotide sequence: TGTGCCAGCAGTTTAGTTCTAGGCACCCAGGGCAATCAGCCCCAGCATTTT. This sequence encodes CASSLVLGTQGNQPQHF. The full variable domain, with the rest looked up from reference TRBV28 and TRBJ1-5, is DVKVTQSSRYLVKRTGEKVFLECVQDMDHENMFWYRQDPGLGLRLIYFSYDVKMKEKGDIPEGYSVSREKKERFSLILESASTNQTSMYLCASSLVLGTQGNQPQHFGDGTRLSIL.

This clonotype was found many times. This chain links TRBV4-1 with TRBJ2-5; weak D call: TRBD1 (5 bases). Looked up from germline, CDR1 is MGHRA and CDR2 is YSYEKL. V was pared by 0 bases and J by 4 bases, with 9 bases between. The CDR3 length is 14 residues. CDR3 nucleotide sequence: TGCGCCAGCAGCCAAGAGACAGCTCGAGAGACCCAGTACTTC. Translated: CASSQETARETQYF.

Only a few counts were recorded for this clonotype. This chain connects TRBV6-1 to TRBJ1-5; 7 nucleotides align to TRBD1. CDR3 size: 13 residues. The V segment lost 6 bases and the J segment 7 bases; nucleotides outside the gene matches: 6. Germline V gene data show CDR1 as MNHNS and CDR2 as SASEGT. The CDR3 nucleotides are TGTGCCAGCAGGAGGGACAGCGTGCAGCCCCAGCATTTT. This sequence encodes CASRRDSVQPQHF.

The sample holds many counts of this clonotype. The chain is built from TRBV27 and TRBJ2-1; a possible D gene is TRBD2 (6 bases). V was shortened by 7 bases and J by 9 bases, with 13 bases between the two germline ends. This CDR3 has 12 amino acids. CDR1 and CDR2 (germline): MNHEY, SMNVEV (reference sequence). The CDR3 bases are TGTGCCAGCACTTCCTTGGGGGGTGAGCAGTTCTTC. It yields the protein CASTSLGGEQFF.

This clonotype was picked up a small number of times. The V and J genes are TRBV11-2 and TRBJ1-3; D is undetermined. The CDR3 is 16 amino acids. Germline CDR1 and CDR2: SGHAT and FQNNGV. V lost 7 bases and J lost 0, with 16 bases in between. The CDR3 spells CASTLPTGTSGNTIYF. The CDR3 coding sequence is TGTGCCAGCACCCTTCCGACCGGCACCTCTGGAAACACCATATATTTT.

Only one count was recorded for this clonotype. A read error is possible here, since a much larger clone lies one base away. As the CDR3 is not closed by the conserved phenylalanine or tryptophan, this likely results from a read error. This chain joins TRBV20-1 and TRBJ2-7, with TRBD1 matching over 7 bases. The CDR3 has 15 amino acids. The J segment lost 0 bases and the V segment lost 0 bases, leaving 5 bases of the junction unmatched. CDR1 is DFQATT and CDR2 is SNEGSKA in the germline V gene (reference sequence). This CDR3 reads CSARETGQLSYEQYS. The CDR3, as DNA: TGCAGTGCTAGAGAGACGGGACAGCTCTCCTACGAGCAGTACTCC.

This clonotype turned up a few times. This chain uses TRBV11-2 with TRBJ1-1, with a weak D call TRBD1 (6 bases). The CDR3 is 13 amino acids. Trimming left V 5 bases short and J 5 bases short, with 12 bases between. Looked up from germline, CDR1 is SGHAT and CDR2 is FQNNGV. CDR3 nucleotides: TGTGCCAGCAGCCCCGGGACACCGACTGAAGCTTTCTTT. This translates into CASSPGTPTEAFF. The variable domain in full, with the rest retrieved from reference TRBV11-2 and TRBJ1-1, is EAGVAQSPRYKIIEKRQSVAFWCNPISGHATLYWYQQILGQGPKLLIQFQNNGVVDDSQLPKDRFSAERLKGVDSTLKIQPAKLEDSAVYLCASSPGTPTEAFFGQGTRLTVV.

The table lists this clonotype with many counts. The V and J genes are TRBV28 and TRBJ1-6; 8 nucleotides match TRBD1. Germline V gene data show CDR1 as MDHEN and CDR2 as SYDVKM. Losses at the gene ends were 1 base for V and 5 bases for J; bases not matched to a gene: 7. The CDR3 covers 17 residues. CDR3: CASSLSDRGWNNSPLHF. CDR3 bases: TGTGCCAGCAGTTTATCCGACAGGGGTTGGAATAATTCACCCCTCCACTTT.

This chain joins TRBV20-1 and TRBJ1-5; 7 positions match TRBD1. Germline V CDR1 and CDR2: DFQATT, SNEGSKA (reference sequence). Trimming cost V 4 bases and J 4 bases; bases outside gene matches: 7. The CDR3 contains 14 residues. CDR3: CSATSGTENQPQHF. The CDR3 region has the DNA TGCAGTGCTACCTCAGGGACAGAGAATCAGCCCCAGCATTTT.

This chain uses TRBV11-2 with TRBJ2-5, with D hard to call. The V end lost 3 bases, the J end lost 5 bases, and 16 bases lay between the germline ends. The CDR3 is 15 amino acids. Germline V gene data show CDR1 as SGHAT and CDR2 as FQNNGV. This CDR3 reads CASSLAGTTAETQYF. The CDR3, as DNA: TGTGCCAGCAGCTTGGCCGGTACCACGGCGGAGACCCAGTACTTC.

This clonotype was counted at least ten times. The chain couples TRBV7-6 to TRBJ2-7; 14 nucleotides match TRBD2. CDR1 and CDR2 (germline): SGHVS, FNYEAQ. Trimming cost V 1 base and J 2 bases; bases outside gene matches: 4. This CDR3 spans 17 amino acids. The CDR3 here is CASSLGPGLAGAYEQYF. The CDR3, as DNA: TGTGCCAGCAGCTTAGGACCGGGACTAGCGGGAGCCTACGAGCAGTACTTC.

The gene calls are TRBV20-1 and TRBJ1-5; D might be TRBD1 (5 bases). With 6 bases removed from V and 6 bases from J, the gap between germline ends came to 18 bases. Germline CDR1 and CDR2: DFQATT and SNEGSKA (reference sequence). This CDR3 region has 14 residues. CDR3 DNA sequence: TGCAGTGCAGACGGGACGTCAGTTGGTCAGCCCCAGCATTTT. This codes for CSADGTSVGQPQHF.

The sample holds many counts of this clonotype. This sequence joins TRBV11-2 and TRBJ1-1; tentative D call: TRBD1 (5 bases). The CDR3 length is 13 residues. Trimming pared 4 bases from V and 4 bases from J, leaving 10 bases between. CDR1 is SGHAT and CDR2 is FQNNGV in the germline V gene. The CDR3 bases are TGTGCCAGCAGCTCAGCGGGGGTCACTGAAGCTTTCTTT. Its protein product is CASSSAGVTEAFF.

This clonotype was recorded many times. J is TRBJ2-2 and V is TRBV11-1, with D hard to call. This CDR3 has 15 residues. CDR1 is SGHAT, CDR2 FQDESV, per germline (reference sequence). V shed 2 bases and J shed 4 bases, with 11 bases lying between them. The CDR3 spells CASSLRQSLTGELFF. Here the CDR3 DNA reads TGTGCCAGCAGCTTACGGCAGTCCCTCACCGGGGAGCTGTTTTTT.

This clonotype was detected ten times or more. The rearrangement joins TRBV27 to TRBJ2-7, with D tentatively TRBD2 (6 bases). Germline V gives CDR1 MNHEY, CDR2 SMNVEV (reference sequence). The CDR3 runs to 16 residues. V lost 3 bases to trimming and J lost 2 bases, with 17 bases between them. The CDR3, as DNA: TGTGCCAGCAGTTTGATGAGGGCGGGAACAACCTACGAGCAGTACTTC. Translated: CASSLMRAGTTYEQYF.

This clonotype was picked up a small number of times. V and J are TRBV6-1 and TRBJ1-2; tentative D call: TRBD1 (5 bases). Germline loops: CDR1 MNHNS, CDR2 SASEGT. The CDR3 spans 11 residues. V lost 7 bases to trimming and J lost 8 bases, with 11 bases between them. CDR3 residues: CASMGPGGYTF. The CDR3 DNA reads as TGTGCCAGCATGGGGCCAGGGGGCTACACCTTC.

This clonotype appeared many times. The J gene is TRBJ2-7, the V gene TRBV5-4, with 7 nucleotides matching TRBD1. The V segment lost 4 bases and the J segment 1 base; nucleotides outside the gene matches: 5. This CDR3 has 14 residues. Looked up from germline, CDR1 is SGHNT and CDR2 is YYREEE (reference sequence). For the CDR3, the DNA is TGTGCCAGCAGCATAACGGGACAGTCCTACGAGCAGTACTTC. Its translation is CASSITGQSYEQYF.

The sample holds many counts of this clonotype. The chain carries TRBV6-1 and TRBJ1-5, with D unclear. The germline V gene encodes CDR1 MNHNS and CDR2 SASEGT. Trimming took off 6 bases at V and 5 bases at J, with 11 bases between the two ends. The CDR3 length is 13 residues. Written as DNA, the CDR3 is TGTGCCAGCAGCCCGGAGGATGATCAGCCCCAGCATTTT. Its translation is CASSPEDDQPQHF.

In this sample, this clonotype turned up many times. The chain joins TRBV20-1 to TRBJ1-5; no reliable D call. CDR3 length: 10 residues. V shed 5 bases and J shed 6 bases, with 5 bases lying between them. Germline V gene lookup returns CDR1 DFQATT and CDR2 SNEGSKA (reference sequence). The CDR3 here is CSAAGQPQHF. CDR3 bases: TGCAGTGCTGCGGGTCAGCCCCAGCATTTT.